Below, 20 T cell receptor beta chains from the same sample are listed, as sequenced in a study of memory CD4+ T cells and cytomegalovirus serostatus. The sort gate was single viable CD3+CD4+CD8-CD45RO+ cells for memory CD4+ T cells. TCRdb's table, derived via immunoSEQ multiplex PCR, lists solely in-frame clones and lacks some. The sample carries 56,000 or so clones, around 80% recorded once. Sequencing used memory CD4+ T cells from blood. These TCRs come from an adult in good health and CMV-seronegative.

The chain has TRBV2 and TRBJ1-2; 8 bases fit TRBD1. The CDR3 sequence is 13 residues long. Germline loops: CDR1 SNHLY, CDR2 FYNNEI. V trimming: 3 bases; J trimming: 7 bases; junction bases outside the gene matches: 4. The CDR3 region has the DNA TGTGCCAGCAGTGACAGGGGGCGCCTTGGCTACACCTTC. This sequence encodes CASSDRGRLGYTF.

Comment on this clone: The sample holds other DNA sequences that translate to the same CDR3. The rearrangement links TRBV4-3 to TRBJ1-6; a possible D gene is TRBD1 (6 bases). Germline V gives CDR1 LGHNA, CDR2 YSLEER. The CDR3 sequence is 16 residues long. The ends were cut back, 1 base at V and 5 bases at J, with 12 bases in the middle. The CDR3 region has the DNA TGCGCCAGCAGCCAAGCCGTAGCAGGGGATAATTCACCCCTCCACTTT. Amino acids: CASSQAVAGDNSPLHF.

The chain combines TRBV5-4 with TRBJ2-7, with D perhaps TRBD1 (6 bases). Germline V gene sequence: CDR1 SGHNT, CDR2 YYREEE (reference sequence). This CDR3 contains 13 residues. The V gene lost 0 bases and the J gene lost 3 bases, with 7 bases spanning the gap. CDR3 in DNA: TGTGCCAGCAGCTTGGGGACAGACTACGAGCAGTACTTC. Amino acids: CASSLGTDYEQYF.

In nucleotides, the CDR3 is TGTGCCAGCAGTACCCCTCAGGGGGCAGTCAGGGCTGAAGCTTTCTTT. Translating it yields CASSTPQGAVRAEAFF. The chain combines TRBV28 with TRBJ1-1; 8 bases match TRBD1. This CDR3 region has 16 residues. V shed 5 bases and J 6 bases; nucleotides not matched to a gene: 14. CDR1 is MDHEN and CDR2 is SYDVKM in the germline V gene.

The J gene is TRBJ1-1, the V gene TRBV5-1, with TRBD1 as a possible D gene (6 bases). This CDR3 has 15 residues. The germline V gene encodes CDR1 SGHRS and CDR2 YFSETQ. The V and J ends lost 6 bases and 0 bases respectively, with 15 bases between them. This CDR3 is CASKNPSGVNTEAFF. DNA of the CDR3: TGCGCCAGCAAAAACCCGTCAGGGGTGAACACTGAAGCTTTCTTT.

This clone was recorded once. The V gene is TRBV5-1, the J gene TRBJ1-1, with TRBD1 identical over 7 bases. The germline CDR1 and CDR2 sequences are SGHRS and YFSETQ. The CDR3 loop spans 15 amino acids. With 0 bases clipped from V and 5 bases from J, the junction kept 7 bases outside the gene matches. The DNA of the CDR3 is TGCGCCAGCAGCTTGGCACAGGGGAGGAGAACTGAAGCTTTCTTT. Its translation: CASSLAQGRRTEAFF.

V usage is TRBV6-1 and J usage is TRBJ1-5; D is uncertain. Germline V gives CDR1 MNHNS, CDR2 SASEGT. Trimming removed 2 bases at V and 5 bases at J, with 10 bases between. The CDR3 runs to 14 residues. The CDR3 sequence is CASSESGRDQPQHF. The DNA of the CDR3 is TGTGCCAGCAGTGAATCGGGTAGAGATCAGCCCCAGCATTTT.

The V gene is TRBV7-2, the J gene TRBJ2-5; D unclear. V was shortened by 2 bases and J by 4 bases, with 2 bases between the two germline ends. The CDR3 covers 11 residues. Germline CDR1 is SGHTA and CDR2 is FQGNSA. As DNA, the CDR3 is TGTGCCAGCAGCTTAACAGAGACCCAGTACTTC. Its protein product is CASSLTETQYF.

The genes are TRBV7-2 and TRBJ1-5, with D tentatively TRBD1 (5 bases). V shed 8 bases and J shed 4 bases, with 12 bases lying between them. The germline CDR1 and CDR2 sequences are SGHTA and FQGNSA. This CDR3 region has 13 residues. CDR3 protein: CASGREGNQPQHF. In nucleotides, the CDR3 is TGTGCCAGCGGAAGGGAGGGGAATCAGCCCCAGCATTTT. Supplemented by reference TRBV7-2 and TRBJ1-5, the full variable domain reads GAGVSQSPSNKVTEKGKDVELRCDPISGHTALYWYRQSLGQGLEFLIYFQGNSAPDKSGLPSDRFSAERTGGSVSTLTIQRTQQEDSAVYLCASGREGNQPQHFGDGTRLSIL.

V and J are TRBV6-5 and TRBJ2-7; tentative D call: TRBD2 (6 bases). Trimming cost V 6 bases and J 3 bases, with 12 bases left between them. This CDR3 is 13 amino acids long. The germline V gene encodes CDR1 MNHEY and CDR2 SVGAGI. The CDR3 protein is CASSPGGYYEQYF. The CDR3 nucleotides are TGTGCCAGCAGCCCCGGAGGGTACTACGAGCAGTACTTC.

The rearrangement joins TRBV28 to TRBJ2-7; tentatively, D is TRBD1 (6 bases). The V gene lost 5 bases and the J gene lost 1 base, with 9 bases spanning the gap. The CDR3 contains 13 residues. Germline-derived CDR1 and CDR2 are MDHEN and SYDVKM. The CDR3 bases are TGTGCCAGCAGTCCCGGACAGTCCTACGAGCAGTACTTC. Residues: CASSPGQSYEQYF.

The chain carries TRBV9 and TRBJ2-6; D possibly matches TRBD1 or TRBD2 (5 bases each). The CDR3 runs 21 residues. With 0 bases removed from V and 0 bases from J, the gap between germline ends came to 22 bases. The germline V gene has CDR1 SGDLS and CDR2 YYNGEE. This CDR3 is CASSVGIDRLKKTSGANVLTF. The CDR3 nucleotides are TGTGCCAGCAGCGTAGGGATCGACAGACTAAAGAAAACCTCTGGGGCCAACGTCCTGACTTTC.

The chain combines TRBV27 with TRBJ2-5; possibly TRBD1 or TRBD2 for D (5 bases each). The J call could be wrong; TRBJ2-7 is a better fit for the DNA end. Germline V gene sequence: CDR1 MNHEY, CDR2 SMNVEV (reference sequence). The CDR3 extends over 16 amino acids. As DNA, the CDR3 is TGTGCCAGCAGTTCCCGGGAAGCCAGGGCAAGATACGAGCAGTACTTC. This encodes CASSSREARARYEQYF.

The chain links TRBV28 to TRBJ1-4; a weak D match, TRBD1 (6 bases). Trimming took 5 bases from V and 5 from J, leaving 15 bases between them. Germline-derived CDR1 and CDR2 are MDHEN and SYDVKM. The CDR3 runs 15 residues. The CDR3 DNA sequence: TGTGCCAGCAGTGAAGACAGGTCGGGGAATGAAAAACTGTTTTTT. Residues: CASSEDRSGNEKLFF.

In its sample, this clone was seen a few times. V and J are TRBV18 and TRBJ1-1; 10 nucleotides match TRBD1. With V trimmed by 3 bases and J by 3 bases, 4 bases remained unmatched. The germline CDR1 and CDR2 sequences are KGHSH and LQKENI. This CDR3 has 15 amino acids. The CDR3 loop reads CASSPMGQGYTEAFF. The CDR3 DNA reads TGTGCCAGCTCACCTATGGGACAGGGGTACACTGAAGCTTTCTTT.

The CDR3 bases are TGCAGCGTCCCTCGGGGGGGCAACACAGATACGCAGTATTTT. Translating gives CSVPRGGNTDTQYF. The chain carries TRBV29-1 and TRBJ2-3; 8 nucleotides match TRBD2. CDR3 length equals 14 residues. The V gene end was trimmed by 6 bases and the J gene end by 2 bases; junction bases not matched to a gene: 7. The V gene's germline CDR1 is SQVTM and CDR2 ANQGSEA.

This clone is judged medium-sized. The chain has TRBV5-4 and TRBJ2-3; TRBD2 is a possible D gene (5 bases). The CDR3 has 13 residues. The V and J ends lost 4 bases and 2 bases respectively, with 8 bases between them. Germline V gene data show CDR1 as SGHNT and CDR2 as YYREEE (reference sequence). The CDR3 nucleotides read TGTGCCAGCAGCCAGGACTTCACAGATACGCAGTATTTT. Translation: CASSQDFTDTQYF.

This clone was seen only a few times. The J gene is TRBJ2-2, the V gene TRBV14; TRBD1 matches at 10 bases. Germline V gene lookup returns CDR1 SGHDN and CDR2 FVKESK. V dropped 3 bases and J dropped 0; count of bases not matched to a gene: 1. There are 16 residues in the CDR3. CDR3: CASSQDRGTNTGELFF. The CDR3 DNA reads as TGTGCCAGCAGCCAGGACAGGGGGACGAACACCGGGGAGCTGTTTTTT. The variable domain in full, completed from reference TRBV14 and TRBJ2-2, reads EAGVTQFPSHSVIEKGQTVTLRCDPISGHDNLYWYRRVMGKEIKFLLHFVKESKQDESGMPNNRFLAERTGGTYSTLKVQPAELEDSGVYFCASSQDRGTNTGELFFGEGSRLTVL.

The chain links TRBV18 to TRBJ2-5, with a weak D call TRBD2 (6 bases). V was clipped by 3 bases and J by 4 bases, with 18 bases between them. The CDR3 has 16 amino acids. Germline V gives CDR1 KGHSH, CDR2 LQKENI. CDR3 in amino acids: CASSPPGLTRGETQYF. DNA for the CDR3: TGTGCCAGCTCACCGCCGGGACTCACAAGAGGAGAGACCCAGTACTTC.

This chain joins TRBV4-3 and TRBJ2-5; TRBD2 agrees at 10 bases. The CDR3 length is 16 residues. Germline V gene data show CDR1 as LGHNA and CDR2 as YSLEER. Trimming took 4 bases from V and 7 from J; bases not matched to a gene: 12. The chain's CDR3 is CASSRKAGGPGGTQYF. The CDR3 DNA reads as TGCGCCAGCAGCCGAAAAGCGGGGGGGCCGGGGGGGACCCAGTACTTC.